This TCR beta chain was captured in a study of T cells in Graves' hyperthyroidism and ophthalmopathy. Study observations and caveats: Researchers found most expanded thyroid clonotypes above 0.001 in blood as well. The model predicted ophthalmopathy a median roughly six months before onset.

Graves' hyperthyroidism was deemed stable given no ophthalmopathy progression within 18 months. Investigators excluded patients with uncontrolled infection, other autoimmune disease, pregnancy or lactation. In this sample, this clonotype turned up many times. Its antigen remains unidentified. Germline V gene lookup returns CDR1 MNHEY and CDR2 SMNVEV (reference sequence). Trimming left V 2 bases short and J 0 bases short, with 12 bases between. This CDR3 has 16 amino acids. Amplified regions were TCR beta CDR3 sequences from RNA transcripts. A first-round RT-PCR of the TCR CDR3 used the HTBI primer set. TCRdb passed the multiplex PCR reads through MiXCR, listing each CDR3 protein once. The data hold a few hundred thousand distinct CDR3 sequences, with approximately 13% observed a single time.

V is TRBV27 and J is TRBJ2-3; D gene ambiguous. This TCR derives from a young woman with Graves' hyperthyroidism. The sequenced material came from blood. The DNA for the CDR3 is TGTGCCAGCAGTTTAGCCCTCTCGGCTAGCACAGATACGCAGTATTTT. Translating it yields CASSLALSASTDTQYF.